Reported below is one TCR beta chain. TCRdb reanalysed the reads using MiXCR and keeps one entry per CDR3 protein. This sample yields around 100,000 distinct CDR3 sequences, of which about a quarter are seen a single time; about 39% belongs to the top ten. The data stem from a study of T cell repertoires in cytomegalovirus infection. V was cut by 4 bases and J by 7 bases, with 10 bases left in between. The CDR3 is 12 residues long. The germline V gene has CDR1 SGHVS and CDR2 FQNEAQ. The origin of this receptor is a human donor in good health (CMV status not recorded). Some clones in this sample may be carry-over from other donors' samples. The V call is TRBV7-8, the J call TRBJ1-1; TRBD1 is a possible D gene (6 bases). The sequenced sample was CD8+ T cells from PBMCs. CDR3 loop: CASSSGQLEAFF. The CDR3 DNA reads as TGTGCCAGCAGCTCCGGACAGCTTGAAGCTTTCTTT.